This T cell receptor (beta chain) came from a study of blood T cell repertoires in COVID-19. Study in general: COVID-19 samples from acute and convalescent phases originated in the United States, Italy and Spain. Nucleic acid was either cDNA or gDNA, and it came from T cells, B-cell-depleted T cells, or PBMCs.

As processed by the authors: The authors estimated nucleated cell counts from reference gene primer amplification. The protocol was immunoSEQ multiplex PCR, while the TCRdb copy is restricted to in-frame clones and leaves out a portion. V and J calls and clone size are copied from that table; D and trimming were computed from the DNA. This table holds about 210,000 clones, about 87% found once. V lost 4 bases and J lost 3, with 17 bases in between. Germline V gene data show CDR1 as SGHRS and CDR2 as YFSETQ. The CDR3 has 16 amino acids. This chain links TRBV5-1 with TRBJ1-5, with a tentative D call TRBD1 (6 bases). The receptor's source is a man aged 65-85 years with acute or convalescent COVID-19. Sequenced sample: peripheral blood. For the CDR3, the DNA is TGCGCCAGCAGCCCCGGGCTGGGGGCCTCCAATCAGCCCCAGCATTTT. Protein product: CASSPGLGASNQPQHF.